The 21 T cell receptor beta chains given below trace back to one sample, sequenced in a study of T-cell reconstitution after alpha-beta-depleted transplantation in children. Unique molecular identifiers were incorporated during preparation of the TCRbeta library. TCRdb redid the calling of the PCR reads with MiXCR, one entry per CDR3 protein. This repertoire shows 70,000 to 95,000 distinct CDR3 sequences, 9.5% to 15% found once; its top ten account for roughly 13%. The specimen comprised PBMCs from the stem cell graft donor, sampled from the stem cell graft. These receptors were collected from a human donor who donated a stem cell graft to a child with inherited bone marrow failure.

Many counts were recorded for this clonotype. This rearrangement joins TRBV20-1 to TRBJ2-7; D might be TRBD2 (6 bases). Germline CDR1 is DFQATT and CDR2 is SNEGSKA (reference sequence). V gave up 0 bases and J gave up 7 bases, with 13 bases separating them. The CDR3 covers 13 residues. The DNA of the CDR3 is TGCAGTGCTAGAGAGATGACTAGTGGGGAGCAGTACTTC. Protein product: CSAREMTSGEQYF.

This clonotype appeared a few times. This chain joins TRBV11-2 and TRBJ2-3; 7 bases are shared with TRBD1. The CDR3 spans 14 residues. J lost 2 bases, V lost 5 bases, and 4 bases had no gene match. The germline V gene has CDR1 SGHAT and CDR2 FQNNGV. The CDR3: CASSGDRFTDTQYF. The CDR3 DNA is TGTGCCAGCAGCGGGGACAGATTCACAGATACGCAGTATTTT.

This clonotype was detected ten times or more. This chain uses TRBV20-1 with TRBJ2-3; D remains unclear. The V gene lost 5 bases and the J gene lost 2 bases, with 14 bases spanning the gap. There are 14 residues in the CDR3. The V gene's germline CDR1 is DFQATT and CDR2 SNEGSKA (reference sequence). In nucleotides, the CDR3 is TGCAGTGCTGTTAACCGGGTTCACACAGATACGCAGTATTTT. Translating gives CSAVNRVHTDTQYF.

This chain links TRBV7-8 with TRBJ2-5; the match to TRBD1 covers 7 bases. The length of the CDR3 is 15 residues. Germline V gene lookup returns CDR1 SGHVS and CDR2 FQNEAQ. V gave up 5 bases and J gave up 2 bases; unmatched junction bases: 8. The CDR3 DNA reads TGTGCCAGCAGCCAAAGATTCAGGGGGCAAGAGACCCAGTACTTC. It encodes CASSQRFRGQETQYF.

This clonotype was picked up many times. The CDR3 region is CASSLLVGSSGELFF. The CDR3 DNA is TGCGCCAGCAGCTTGTTGGTCGGGTCCAGCGGGGAGCTGTTTTTT. V gene TRBV5-1 combines with J gene TRBJ2-2; D unclear. CDR3 length: 15 amino acids. Germline lookup yields CDR1 SGHRS and CDR2 YFSETQ. Trimming took 1 base from V and 7 from J, leaving 14 bases between them. The full variable domain, in which reference TRBV5-1 and TRBJ2-2 provide the parts outside the CDR3, is KAGVTQTPRYLIKTRGQQVTLSCSPISGHRSVSWYQQTPGQGLQFLFEYFSETQRNKGNFPGRFSGRQFSNSRSEMNVSTLELGDSALYLCASSLLVGSSGELFFGEGSRLTVL.

This clonotype was detected many times. This chain joins TRBV5-1 and TRBJ2-3; TRBD2 aligns across 12 bases. This CDR3 has 15 residues. CDR1 and CDR2 from the germline V gene are SGHRS and YFSETQ. V shed 4 bases, J shed 5 bases, and the junction held 5 bases outside the gene matches. The CDR3 loop is CASSPTSGGKDTQYF. CDR3 DNA sequence: TGCGCCAGCAGCCCGACTAGCGGGGGAAAAGATACGCAGTATTTT.

This clonotype was observed a single time. The V and J genes are TRBV6-1 and TRBJ2-2, with D perhaps matching TRBD1 or TRBD2 (5 bases each). V lost 3 bases and J lost 4, with 9 bases in between. Germline V CDR1 and CDR2: MNHNS, SASEGT. The CDR3 spans 14 residues. CDR3 in amino acids: CASSEMGTTGELFF. The CDR3 DNA sequence: TGTGCCAGCAGTGAGATGGGGACCACCGGGGAGCTGTTTTTT.

This clonotype was counted ten times or more. V is TRBV5-1 and J is TRBJ1-2; possibly TRBD1 for D (5 bases). The CDR3 spans 14 residues. V was cut by 1 base and J by 4 bases, with 11 bases left in between. Germline V gene lookup returns CDR1 SGHRS and CDR2 YFSETQ. CDR3 in amino acids: CASSLKGITYGYTF. The CDR3 DNA is TGCGCCAGCAGCTTGAAGGGGATAACCTATGGCTACACCTTC.

This clonotype has ten or more counts. The chain employs TRBV7-2 and TRBJ2-7; 10 bases agree with TRBD2. Germline CDR1 is SGHTA and CDR2 is FQGNSA. This CDR3 contains 15 residues. J lost 6 bases, V lost 1 base, and 6 bases had no gene match. The CDR3 reads CASSLVRLAGSEQYF. The CDR3 DNA reads TGTGCCAGCAGCTTAGTTCGACTAGCGGGTAGCGAGCAGTACTTC.

This clonotype was seen many times. This chain links TRBV7-3 with TRBJ1-1; the D gene is possibly TRBD1 (5 bases). Trimming pared 5 bases from V and 4 bases from J, leaving 17 bases between. Germline lookup yields CDR1 SGHTA and CDR2 FQGTGA. The CDR3 is 15 amino acids. This chain's CDR3 is CASSTQGNGITEAFF. In nucleotides, the CDR3 is TGTGCCAGCAGCACTCAGGGTAACGGGATCACTGAAGCTTTCTTT.

The chain joins TRBV4-3 to TRBJ2-5; 7 nucleotides line up with TRBD2. The V and J ends lost 0 bases and 1 base, in that order; junction bases with no gene match: 8. Germline CDR1 and CDR2: LGHNA and YSLEER. The CDR3 is 17 amino acids. The CDR3 nucleotides are TGCGCCAGCAGCCAAGAAGTGGCGGGGGTGGGCCAAGAGACCCAGTACTTC. Residues: CASSQEVAGVGQETQYF.

This clonotype showed up just a few times. The genes are TRBV7-2 and TRBJ2-7, with no clear D. Germline CDR1 SGHTA, CDR2 FQGNSA. V lost 6 bases, J lost 1 base, and 13 bases lay in between. This CDR3 has 14 residues. CDR3 in DNA: TGTGCCAGCAGTCTCGACCGGCGTTCCTACGAGCAGTACTTC. Residues: CASSLDRRSYEQYF.

This clonotype was seen many times. The chain employs TRBV4-2 and TRBJ2-3, with no clear D. The CDR3 is made up of 11 amino acids. V was pared by 3 bases and J by 5 bases, with 3 bases between. Per germline, CDR1 LGHNA and CDR2 YNFKEQ. Here the CDR3 reads CASSQLDTQYF. The CDR3 nucleotides read TGTGCCAGCAGCCAGTTAGATACGCAGTATTTT.

This clonotype was recorded many times. The genes are TRBV7-8 and TRBJ2-7; TRBD2 matches at 9 bases. The V segment lost 2 bases and the J segment 6 bases; nucleotides outside the gene matches: 11. CDR1 is SGHVS, CDR2 FQNEAQ, per germline. The CDR3 totals 16 residues. For the CDR3, the DNA is TGTGCCAGCAGCTTAAATCTGGGGACTAGCCGCCGCGAGCAGTACTTC. This translates into CASSLNLGTSRREQYF.

This rearrangement joins TRBV5-1 to TRBJ1-1, with unresolved D. Germline V gene lookup returns CDR1 SGHRS and CDR2 YFSETQ. V lost 1 base to trimming and J lost 0 bases, with 10 bases between them. This CDR3 contains 15 residues. The CDR3 here is CASSLFGEMNTEAFF. CDR3 coding DNA: TGCGCCAGCAGCTTGTTCGGGGAGATGAACACTGAAGCTTTCTTT.

This clonotype was counted at least ten times. V usage is TRBV7-8 and J usage is TRBJ1-6; D is undetermined. The CDR3 contains 17 residues. Germline V lookup: CDR1 SGHVS, CDR2 FQNEAQ. The V end was cut by 7 bases, the J end by 0 bases, with 16 bases between. The CDR3: CASNQDRASSYNSPLHF. In DNA, the CDR3 is TGTGCCAGCAACCAGGACCGGGCGAGCTCCTATAATTCACCCCTCCACTTT.

This clonotype was picked up a small number of times. The genes are TRBV5-6 and TRBJ2-1, with D hard to call. The CDR3 has 12 residues. V was cut by 2 bases and J by 6 bases, with 6 bases left in between. Per germline, CDR1 SGHDT and CDR2 YYEEEE. The CDR3 sequence is CASSFNSNEQFF. CDR3 coding DNA: TGTGCCAGCAGCTTCAACAGCAATGAGCAGTTCTTC.

There are many counts of this clonotype. CDR3 residues: CASSTGLARSGELFF. Written as DNA, the CDR3 is TGCGCCAGCAGCACCGGGCTCGCCCGGTCAGGGGAGCTGTTTTTT. The V gene is TRBV5-1, the J gene TRBJ2-2; unclear D gene. Between the trimmed V and J ends, which lost 4 bases and 8 bases, there was a span of 18 bases. This CDR3 is built from 15 residues. CDR1 is SGHRS, CDR2 YFSETQ, per germline.

In this sample, this clonotype turned up many times. The chain links TRBV5-1 to TRBJ2-3; the D call may be TRBD1 or TRBD2 (6 bases each). V lost 7 bases and J lost 4, with 22 bases in between. CDR3 length equals 16 residues. Germline CDR1 is SGHRS and CDR2 is YFSETQ. CDR3 amino acids: CASAQGPGGGADTQYF. CDR3 DNA: TGCGCCAGCGCCCAAGGCCCCGGGGGCGGGGCAGATACGCAGTATTTT. Filled out from reference TRBV5-1 and TRBJ2-3, the complete variable domain reads KAGVTQTPRYLIKTRGQQVTLSCSPISGHRSVSWYQQTPGQGLQFLFEYFSETQRNKGNFPGRFSGRQFSNSRSEMNVSTLELGDSALYLCASAQGPGGGADTQYFGPGTRLTVL.

Ten or more counts support this clonotype. The V and J genes are TRBV7-2 and TRBJ1-1; maybe TRBD1 (6 bases). Trimming stripped 2 bases from V and 4 bases from J, with 23 bases between. This CDR3 has 18 residues. The germline CDR1 and CDR2 sequences are SGHTA and FQGNSA. CDR3 loop: CASSLSFPGDWGSTEAFF. CDR3 sequence (DNA): TGTGCCAGCAGCTTATCATTCCCAGGGGACTGGGGTAGCACTGAAGCTTTCTTT.

This clonotype was detected ten times or more. The J gene is TRBJ1-6, the V gene TRBV14; D remains unclear. This CDR3 spans 15 amino acids. Looked up from germline, CDR1 is SGHDN and CDR2 is FVKESK. Trimming cost V 0 bases and J 5 bases, with 8 bases left between them. CDR3 DNA sequence: TGTGCCAGCAGCCAAGATTGGGTCCATAATTCACCCCTCCACTTT. It encodes CASSQDWVHNSPLHF.